Below are 17 T cell receptor beta chains sequenced from a single sample in a study of human T cells and chemical hapten exposure (dated by TCRdb to the early 2020s). Libraries were made using RACE. The sample was run on a NextSeq 500. TCRdb handled the public reads itself, with Q25 trimming in fastp and clone calling in MiXCR, and kept productive beta chains. Here each entry gathers all rows of one CDR3 protein and keeps the most common genes and DNA. Across this sample there are some 89,000 distinct CDR3 sequences, with 10% seen only once. Around 2.5% of the sample lies in the top ten. The sample's time point label is to be understood as: patch test 2, 6 weeks after DPC sensitization. The treatment or condition label corresponds to: therapeutic diphenylcyclopropenone sensitization with weekly scalp DPC. Sequencing was performed on whole blood, taken in connection with sensitization to the hapten diphenylcyclopropenone (DPC). The origin of the receptors is a young woman with alopecia areata. Some clones in this sample may be carry-over from other donors' samples.

J is TRBJ2-1 and V is TRBV20-1; the D gene is possibly TRBD2 (6 bases). V was clipped by 6 bases and J by 2 bases, with 17 bases between them. The CDR3 runs 15 residues. Per the germline V gene, CDR1 is DFQATT and CDR2 is SNEGSKA (reference sequence). The CDR3 region has the DNA TGCAGTGCCCGCGGGGCCGTAGACGCCTACAATGAGCAGTTCTTC. It encodes CSARGAVDAYNEQFF.

This clonotype was seen ten or more times. The V gene is TRBV12-3 or TRBV12-4, the J gene TRBJ2-7; D may match TRBD1 or TRBD2 (5 bases each). This CDR3 contains 14 residues. The V gene lost 5 bases and the J gene lost 0 bases, with 11 bases spanning the gap. The CDR3 sequence: CASSPRDGSYEQYF. CDR3 nucleotides: TGTGCCAGCAGTCCCCGGGACGGCTCCTACGAGCAGTACTTC.

The chain links TRBV12-2 to TRBJ1-1; whether TRBD1, the table's D call, matches the DNA was not checked. TRBV12-2 counts as a pseudogene. This CDR3 contains 16 residues. DNA of the CDR3: TGTGCAAGTCGCATCAACAGGGGGATCATGAACACTGAAGCTTTCTTT. This codes for CASRINRGIMNTEAFF.

The sample holds many counts of this clonotype. This chain connects TRBV7-2 to TRBJ1-5; no firm D call. This CDR3 spans 12 amino acids. Trimming shortened V by 2 bases and J by 13 bases, and 12 bases separated the two germline ends. CDR1 and CDR2 from the germline V gene are SGHTA and FQGNSA. The CDR3 here is CASSLNSGIQHF. DNA for the CDR3: TGTGCCAGCAGCTTAAATTCTGGGATACAGCATTTT.

There are many counts of this clonotype. The chain couples TRBV29-1 to TRBJ2-5, with 10 bases matching TRBD1. In germline, CDR1 is SQVTM, CDR2 ANQGSEA. The V gene end was trimmed by 4 bases and the J gene end by 2 bases; junction bases not matched to a gene: 4. The CDR3 contains 14 residues. The CDR3 region has the DNA TGCAGCGTTGGCGGGACAGGGGATCAAGAGACCCAGTACTTC. It specifies CSVGGTGDQETQYF. Together with reference TRBV29-1 and TRBJ2-5, the CDR3 gives the full variable domain: SAVISQKPSRDICQRGTSLTIQCQVDSQVTMMFWYRQQPGQSLTLIATANQGSEATYESGFVIDKFPISRPNLTFSTLTVSNMSPEDSSIYLCSVGGTGDQETQYFGPGTRLLVL.

This clonotype showed up just a few times. The chain carries TRBV5-1 and TRBJ2-3; D ambiguous. Germline V gives CDR1 SGHRS, CDR2 YFSETQ. V dropped 6 bases and J dropped 0 bases, with 11 bases sitting between them. This CDR3 region has 14 residues. The CDR3 reads CASTPEQSTDTQYF. CDR3 bases: TGCGCCAGCACCCCGGAACAAAGCACAGATACGCAGTATTTT.

The J gene is TRBJ2-7, the V gene TRBV29-1; TRBD2 agrees at 11 bases. Losses at the gene ends were 1 base for V and 4 bases for J; bases not matched to a gene: 0. Germline assignment: CDR1 SQVTM and CDR2 ANQGSEA. This CDR3 has 13 amino acids. The CDR3 region has the DNA TGCAGCGTTGAAGTAGCGGGAGGGTACGAGCAGTACTTC. Its translation is CSVEVAGGYEQYF.

This clonotype has a handful of counts. This chain uses TRBV20-1 with TRBJ2-5; weak D call: TRBD2 (6 bases). The CDR3 has 15 amino acids. Germline values: CDR1 DFQATT, CDR2 SNEGSKA (reference sequence). V was shortened by 3 bases and J by 5 bases, with 19 bases between the two germline ends. Here the CDR3 reads CSASWGGLAAETQYF. The CDR3, as DNA: TGCAGTGCTAGTTGGGGAGGACTCGCGGCGGAGACCCAGTACTTC.

The chain employs TRBV20-1 and TRBJ2-7, with 11 bases that match TRBD2. Germline V gene lookup returns CDR1 DFQATT and CDR2 SNEGSKA (reference sequence). The CDR3 totals 15 residues. With 1 base clipped from V and 3 bases from J, the junction kept 5 bases outside the gene matches. As DNA, the CDR3 is TGCAGTGCTAGAGTCCGTAGCGGGGGGGTCTACGAGCAGTACTTC. It is translated as CSARVRSGGVYEQYF.

This clonotype was seen more than once but under ten times. V usage is TRBV7-8 and J usage is TRBJ1-4; possible D gene TRBD1, 6 bases. Germline V CDR1 and CDR2: SGHVS, FQNEAQ. Trimming left V 8 bases short and J 9 bases short, with 16 bases between. The CDR3 contains 13 residues. The CDR3 spells CASRTTGAQKLFF. As DNA, the CDR3 is TGTGCCAGCCGGACGACAGGCGCGCAAAAACTGTTTTTT.

Many counts were recorded for this clonotype. The chain recombines TRBV4-3 with TRBJ2-3; D is unresolved. The CDR3 loop spans 15 amino acids. V dropped 5 bases and J dropped 0 bases, with 12 bases sitting between them. CDR1 LGHNA and CDR2 YSLEER come from the germline V gene. CDR3 nucleotides: TGCGCCAGCAGCTACAATACGGATAGCACAGATACGCAGTATTTT. It specifies CASSYNTDSTDTQYF.

The V call is TRBV29-1, the J call TRBJ1-2; TRBD1 aligns across 8 bases. V gave up 5 bases and J gave up 6 bases; unmatched junction bases: 11. Germline V lookup: CDR1 SQVTM, CDR2 ANQGSEA. The CDR3 consists of 14 residues. CDR3 protein: CSVIPGTGGDGYTF. CDR3 coding DNA: TGCAGCGTTATACCCGGGACAGGAGGCGATGGCTACACCTTC.

This clonotype has a handful of counts. This chain links TRBV5-1 with TRBJ1-1, with D tentatively TRBD1 (5 bases). V was trimmed by 4 bases and J by 4 bases, leaving 20 bases between them. The CDR3 consists of 16 residues. Germline CDR1 SGHRS, CDR2 YFSETQ. The CDR3 DNA follows: TGCGCCAGCAGCCCTGGAACCGTGCAGGGTTCCACTGAAGCTTTCTTT. Translation: CASSPGTVQGSTEAFF.

This clonotype was found a few times. V is TRBV4-3 and J is TRBJ1-6; D is unresolved. CDR3 length: 16 amino acids. The V end lost 0 bases, the J end lost 6 bases, and 12 bases lay between the germline ends. The V gene's germline CDR1 is LGHNA and CDR2 YSLEER. The CDR3 DNA is TGCGCCAGCAGCCAAGATCCGGGCAGTGGTAATTCACCCCTCCACTTT. Encoded protein: CASSQDPGSGNSPLHF.

This clonotype was seen many times. V is TRBV11-1 and J is TRBJ1-6; D remains ambiguous. CDR3 length: 14 amino acids. CDR1 is SGHAT, CDR2 FQDESV, per germline (reference sequence). With 3 bases removed from V and 7 bases from J, the gap between germline ends came to 10 bases. The CDR3 coding sequence is TGTGCCAGCAGCTTTGGCCGTTCAAATTCACCCCTCCACTTT. Protein product: CASSFGRSNSPLHF.

This clonotype was observed many times. The chain joins TRBV6-2 or TRBV6-3 to TRBJ2-5, with TRBD2 identical over 14 bases. J lost 4 bases, V lost 6 bases, and 4 bases had no gene match. There are 15 residues in the CDR3. From germline, CDR1 is MNHEY and CDR2 SVGEGT. The CDR3: CASRTGTSGRETQYF. As DNA, the CDR3 is TGTGCCAGCAGAACCGGGACTAGCGGGAGAGAGACCCAGTACTTC.

This chain uses TRBV5-1 with TRBJ1-1; 7 nucleotides match TRBD1. J was trimmed by 0 bases and V by 5 bases; bases with no gene match: 16. CDR3 size: 18 residues. Germline-derived CDR1 and CDR2 are SGHRS and YFSETQ. CDR3: CASSFDPPGTALNTEAFF. The CDR3 DNA sequence: TGCGCCAGCAGTTTTGACCCTCCGGGGACAGCGCTGAACACTGAAGCTTTCTTT. Looking up the rest from reference TRBV5-1 and TRBJ1-1 gives the full variable domain: KAGVTQTPRYLIKTRGQQVTLSCSPISGHRSVSWYQQTPGQGLQFLFEYFSETQRNKGNFPGRFSGRQFSNSRSEMNVSTLELGDSALYLCASSFDPPGTALNTEAFFGQGTRLTVV.